This paragraph covers one TCR beta chain sequence. Its specificity is not known. The J segment lost 1 base and the V segment lost 7 bases, leaving 4 bases of the junction unmatched. This CDR3 is built from 14 residues. Germline V gene data show CDR1 as SNHLY and CDR2 as FYNNEI. This entry belongs to a study of T-cell memory formation after mild COVID-19. Study-level findings and limits: Mostly located in CM and EM were contracting CD4+ clones, with contracting CD8+ clones located in EMRA.

The TCR alpha and TCR beta cDNA libraries, bearing sample barcodes and UMIs, were generated by 5'RACE using constant-segment primers. TCRdb independently ran MiXCR on the 5' RACE reads; one entry per CDR3 protein. The sample has 500,000 to 550,000 distinct CDR3 sequences; roughly 21% are singletons. The rearrangement uses TRBV2 and TRBJ2-3, with 8 bases matching TRBD1. Sequences were obtained from PBMCs or a T cell subset sorted from them (not recorded which). The clonotype comes from an adult woman who had mild COVID-19 (a few samples of this study predate the infection). Cell type and time point are not known. The DNA of the CDR3 is TGTGCCAGCACCATGACAGGGGGCACAGATACGCAGTATTTT. Amino acids: CASTMTGGTDTQYF.